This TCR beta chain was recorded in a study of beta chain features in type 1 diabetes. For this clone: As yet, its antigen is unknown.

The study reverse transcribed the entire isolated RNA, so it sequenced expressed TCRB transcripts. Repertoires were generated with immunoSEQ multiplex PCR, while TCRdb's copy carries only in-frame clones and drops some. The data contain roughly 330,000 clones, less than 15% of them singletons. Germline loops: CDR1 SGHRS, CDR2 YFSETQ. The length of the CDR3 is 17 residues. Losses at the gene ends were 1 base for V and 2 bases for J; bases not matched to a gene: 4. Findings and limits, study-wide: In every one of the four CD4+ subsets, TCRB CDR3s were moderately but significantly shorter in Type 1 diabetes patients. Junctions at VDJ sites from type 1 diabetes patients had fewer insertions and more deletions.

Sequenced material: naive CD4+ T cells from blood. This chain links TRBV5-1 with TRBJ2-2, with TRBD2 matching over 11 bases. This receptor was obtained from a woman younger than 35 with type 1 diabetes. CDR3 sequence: CASSLWGTSGNTGELFF. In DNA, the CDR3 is TGCGCCAGCAGCTTGTGGGGGACTAGCGGTAACACCGGGGAGCTGTTTTTT.